This T cell receptor (beta chain) was captured in a study of blood T cell repertoires in COVID-19. What the recovered Cohort 3 donors had was two negative PCRs, clearance, or symptom resolution. Per the original methods: The assay estimated nucleated cells by amplifying reference gene primers. Measured with immunoSEQ multiplex PCR; TCRdb has only the in-frame clones, and not every one. The V and J calls and clone size come from that table; D and trimming were worked out from the DNA. Among 430,000 or so clones listed, 88% were seen once. The clonotype comes from a woman aged 40 to 50 who had recovered from COVID-19. The sample was PBMCs or T cells enriched from blood (not recorded which).

The CDR3 is CASSFRLAGALTDTQYF. The CDR3 DNA is TGTGCCAGCAGCTTTCGGCTAGCGGGAGCCCTCACAGATACGCAGTATTTT. The rearrangement links TRBV5-6 to TRBJ2-3; the match to TRBD2 covers 10 bases. Germline values: CDR1 SGHDT, CDR2 YYEEEE. This CDR3 region has 17 residues. Trimming took 2 bases from V and 2 from J; bases not matched to a gene: 8. Based on the CDR3 plus reference TRBV5-6 and TRBJ2-3, the full variable domain is DAGVTQSPTHLIKTRGQQVTLRCSPKSGHDTVSWYQQALGQGPQFIFQYYEEEERQRGNFPDRFSGHQFPNYSSELNVNALLLGDSALYLCASSFRLAGALTDTQYFGPGTRLTVL.